This T cell receptor (beta chain) was captured by sequencing in a study of regulatory T cells in long-lasting Graves disease. Building the TCR beta libraries relied on iRepertoire HTBI primers, and CDR3 regions underwent Arm-PCR. MiXCR, applied by TCRdb to the multiplex PCR reads, yields one record per CDR3 protein. Of approximately 400,000 distinct CDR3 sequences listed, roughly 24% were seen once; the top ten hold less than 30%. The germline gives CDR1 MNHNS, CDR2 SASEGT. Trimming removed 8 bases at V and 5 bases at J, with 21 bases between. The CDR3 length is 16 residues. Time point in this sample: persistent/refractory GD, antithyroid drugs over 5 years with positive TRAb. Making the TCR library involved RNA that had been extracted from PBMCs.

This clonotype was sampled from a woman in her forties with Graves disease. The chain is built from TRBV6-1 and TRBJ2-2; weak D call: TRBD2 (6 bases). The sequenced sample was peripheral blood mononuclear cells (PBMCs), obtained when the disease was refractory, from a patient treated with antithyroid drugs. For the CDR3, the DNA is TGTGCCAGCCCGGGGGAGACTAGTAACAGGACCGGGGAGCTGTTTTTT. Its protein product is CASPGETSNRTGELFF.